A selection of T cell receptor beta chains follows, all from one sample in a study of blood T cell repertoires in COVID-19. Libraries were prepared by immunoSEQ multiplex PCR; TCRdb keeps only in-frame clonotypes and omits some of them. Among about 190,000 clones listed, almost 80% were seen once. Source material: peripheral blood. These receptors were taken from a man between 60 and 75 years old with active or convalescent COVID-19. Both conserved end residues are part of each CDR3. Fields, in order: J gene, V gene, clone size, D gene, CDR3 protein, CDR3 DNA. A D gene is named only where the DNA matches it firmly. A row's size may be missing; if present it is once, few, many or a size class.

j_call: TRBJ1-2; v_call: TRBV9; clone_size: NA; d_call: NA; cdr3_aa: CASSAGVTSGYTF; cdr3_nt: TGTGCCAGCAGCGCCGGAGTCACTAGTGGCTACACCTTC
j_call: TRBJ2-3; v_call: TRBV6-6; clone_size: NA; d_call: NA; cdr3_aa: CASSYISTDTQYF; cdr3_nt: TGTGCCAGCAGTTATATAAGCACAGATACGCAGTATTTT
j_call: TRBJ1-2; v_call: TRBV19; clone_size: once; d_call: NA; cdr3_aa: CASTVSDMNYGYTF; cdr3_nt: TGTGCCAGCACGGTTTCGGACATGAACTATGGCTACACCTTC
j_call: TRBJ2-1; v_call: TRBV3-1/TRBV3-2; clone_size: NA; d_call: NA; cdr3_aa: CASSPRDGYNEQFF; cdr3_nt: TGTGCCAGCAGCCCCAGGGATGGCTACAATGAGCAGTTCTTC
j_call: TRBJ2-1; v_call: TRBV9; clone_size: NA; d_call: NA; cdr3_aa: CASSPWERRLAYNEQFF; cdr3_nt: TGTGCCAGCAGCCCTTGGGAAAGGAGGCTGGCGTACAATGAGCAGTTCTTC
j_call: TRBJ1-2; v_call: TRBV5-1; clone_size: NA; d_call: NA; cdr3_aa: CASSLDAGSSDRLNYGYTF; cdr3_nt: TGCGCCAGCAGCCTTGATGCAGGGTCATCGGACCGTCTAAACTATGGCTACACCTTC
j_call: TRBJ1-4; v_call: TRBV15; clone_size: NA; d_call: NA; cdr3_aa: CATSNPRQEVEKLFF; cdr3_nt: TGTGCCACCAGCAATCCCCGGCAGGAGGTTGAAAAACTGTTTTTT
j_call: TRBJ2-1; v_call: TRBV7-9; clone_size: NA; d_call: NA; cdr3_aa: CASSLSGLMYNEQFF; cdr3_nt: TGTGCCAGCAGCTTAAGTGGACTGATGTACAATGAGCAGTTCTTC
j_call: TRBJ2-6; v_call: TRBV27; clone_size: many; d_call: NA; cdr3_aa: CASSGHSGANVLTF; cdr3_nt: TGTGCCAGCAGTGGGCACTCTGGGGCCAACGTCCTGACTTTC
j_call: TRBJ1-5; v_call: TRBV19; clone_size: NA; d_call: TRBD1; cdr3_aa: CASSVDRGLAQPQHF; cdr3_nt: TGTGCCAGTAGTGTGGACAGGGGGCTCGCTCAGCCCCAGCATTTT
j_call: TRBJ2-5; v_call: TRBV7-3; clone_size: few; d_call: TRBD2; cdr3_aa: CASSPVGTRGGTQYF; cdr3_nt: TGTGCCAGCAGCCCGGTGGGGACTAGGGGGGGGACCCAGTACTTC
j_call: TRBJ1-2; v_call: TRBV6-1; clone_size: NA; d_call: NA; cdr3_aa: CASSEVWGGYGYTF; cdr3_nt: TGTGCCAGCAGTGAAGTCTGGGGCGGATATGGCTACACCTTC
j_call: TRBJ2-7; v_call: TRBV19; clone_size: NA; d_call: TRBD2; cdr3_aa: CASRTASGSSYEQYF; cdr3_nt: TGTGCCAGTAGAACCGCTAGCGGCAGCTCCTACGAGCAGTACTTC
j_call: TRBJ2-7; v_call: TRBV10-3; clone_size: few; d_call: NA; cdr3_aa: CAIRDPGSEYEQYF; cdr3_nt: TGTGCCATCAGAGATCCCGGGAGTGAGTACGAGCAGTACTTC
j_call: TRBJ2-5; v_call: TRBV7-6; clone_size: NA; d_call: TRBD1; cdr3_aa: CASSPGTGAETQYF; cdr3_nt: TGTGCCAGCAGCCCCGGGACAGGGGCAGAGACCCAGTACTTC
j_call: TRBJ1-1; v_call: TRBV6-5; clone_size: NA; d_call: NA; cdr3_aa: CASSYWRDTEAFF; cdr3_nt: TGTGCCAGCAGTTATTGGAGGGACACTGAAGCTTTCTTT
j_call: TRBJ1-4; v_call: TRBV28; clone_size: NA; d_call: TRBD1; cdr3_aa: CASSPTRGRGEKLFF; cdr3_nt: TGTGCCAGCAGTCCGACCAGGGGGCGAGGTGAAAAACTGTTTTTT
j_call: TRBJ1-5; v_call: TRBV28; clone_size: NA; d_call: NA; cdr3_aa: CASSRTQGNQPQHF; cdr3_nt: TGTGCCAGCAGTCGAACGCAGGGGAATCAGCCCCAGCATTTT
j_call: TRBJ2-2; v_call: TRBV15; clone_size: NA; d_call: TRBD2; cdr3_aa: CATSKGRTSGTNTGELFF; cdr3_nt: TGTGCCACCAGCAAAGGTAGAACTAGCGGGACGAACACCGGGGAGCTGTTTTTT
j_call: TRBJ2-3; v_call: TRBV29-1; clone_size: once; d_call: NA; cdr3_aa: CSVVGLSTDTQYF; cdr3_nt: TGCAGCGTTGTTGGGCTAAGCACAGATACGCAGTATTTT
j_call: TRBJ2-5; v_call: TRBV7-3; clone_size: NA; d_call: TRBD1; cdr3_aa: CASSSTGGVETQYF; cdr3_nt: TGTGCCAGCAGCTCGACAGGGGGCGTCGAGACCCAGTACTTC
j_call: TRBJ1-2; v_call: TRBV18; clone_size: NA; d_call: TRBD1; cdr3_aa: CASSQGANYGYTF; cdr3_nt: TGTGCCAGCTCCCAGGGGGCAAACTATGGCTACACCTTC
j_call: TRBJ2-7; v_call: TRBV7-2; clone_size: once; d_call: NA; cdr3_aa: CASSFDSTYEQYF; cdr3_nt: TGTGCCAGCAGTTTTGACAGCACCTACGAGCAGTACTTC
j_call: TRBJ1-6; v_call: TRBV2; clone_size: few; d_call: NA; cdr3_aa: CASRSNMSPLHF; cdr3_nt: TGTGCCAGCAGATCTAATATGTCACCCCTCCACTTT
j_call: TRBJ2-7; v_call: TRBV10-3; clone_size: few; d_call: NA; cdr3_aa: CAISESSQAYEQYF; cdr3_nt: TGTGCCATCAGTGAGTCAAGTCAGGCCTACGAGCAGTACTTC
j_call: TRBJ1-1; v_call: TRBV19; clone_size: NA; d_call: NA; cdr3_aa: CASRGPGYPHTEAFF; cdr3_nt: TGTGCCAGTAGGGGTCCGGGATACCCCCACACTGAAGCTTTCTTT
j_call: TRBJ1-5; v_call: TRBV21-1; clone_size: NA; d_call: NA; cdr3_aa: CASILIIGEGDNQPQHF; cdr3_nt: TGTGCCAGCATTCTCATAATCGGAGAGGGAGACAATCAGCCCCAGCATTTT
j_call: TRBJ2-3; v_call: TRBV7-3; clone_size: NA; d_call: TRBD2; cdr3_aa: CASSLSGRGDTQYF; cdr3_nt: TGTGCCAGCAGCTTAAGCGGGAGAGGGGATACGCAGTATTTT
j_call: TRBJ2-3; v_call: TRBV5-1; clone_size: NA; d_call: TRBD2; cdr3_aa: CASKREVKDTQYF; cdr3_nt: TGCGCCAGCAAACGGGAGGTAAAAGATACGCAGTATTTT
j_call: TRBJ1-4; v_call: TRBV7-6; clone_size: few; d_call: NA; cdr3_aa: CASSLAFRENEKLFF; cdr3_nt: TGTGCCAGCAGCTTAGCTTTCAGGGAAAATGAAAAACTGTTTTTT
j_call: TRBJ2-1; v_call: TRBV6-6; clone_size: NA; d_call: NA; cdr3_aa: CASSYPTARDNEQFF; cdr3_nt: TGTGCCAGCAGTTACCCCACGGCCCGGGACAATGAGCAGTTCTTC
j_call: TRBJ1-2; v_call: TRBV9; clone_size: NA; d_call: NA; cdr3_aa: CASSVGRGGGYTF; cdr3_nt: TGTGCCAGCAGCGTAGGAAGGGGGGGTGGCTACACCTTC
j_call: TRBJ1-3; v_call: TRBV5-4; clone_size: NA; d_call: NA; cdr3_aa: CASSRDTGYGTIYF; cdr3_nt: TGTGCCAGCAGCAGGGACACAGGGTATGGCACCATATATTTT
j_call: TRBJ2-3; v_call: TRBV5-1; clone_size: NA; d_call: TRBD1; cdr3_aa: CASSFGTVPDTQYF; cdr3_nt: TGCGCCAGCAGCTTTGGGACAGTTCCAGATACGCAGTATTTT
j_call: TRBJ1-2; v_call: TRBV7-2; clone_size: NA; d_call: TRBD1; cdr3_aa: CASSLVSGQGANGYTF; cdr3_nt: TGTGCCAGCAGCTTAGTGTCGGGACAGGGTGCTAATGGCTACACCTTC
j_call: TRBJ2-2; v_call: TRBV5-8; clone_size: NA; d_call: NA; cdr3_aa: CASGEEYANTGELFF; cdr3_nt: TGTGCCAGCGGCGAGGAGTACGCGAACACCGGGGAGCTGTTTTTT
j_call: TRBJ1-1; v_call: TRBV12-5; clone_size: NA; d_call: NA; cdr3_aa: CASGLDPRGGNTEAFF; cdr3_nt: TGTGCTAGTGGTTTGGACCCCCGGGGTGGGAACACTGAAGCTTTCTTT
j_call: TRBJ2-7; v_call: TRBV19; clone_size: few; d_call: NA; cdr3_aa: CASSDGLSSSYEQYF; cdr3_nt: TGTGCCAGTAGTGATGGACTCTCGAGCTCCTACGAGCAGTACTTC
j_call: TRBJ1-1; v_call: TRBV6-5; clone_size: NA; d_call: NA; cdr3_aa: CASSYSEGNTEAFF; cdr3_nt: TGTGCCAGCAGTTACTCGGAGGGGAACACTGAAGCTTTCTTT
j_call: TRBJ1-3; v_call: TRBV29-1; clone_size: few; d_call: TRBD1; cdr3_aa: CSVESGQGNTIYF; cdr3_nt: TGCAGCGTTGAGTCGGGACAGGGAAACACCATATATTTT
j_call: TRBJ2-7; v_call: TRBV24-1; clone_size: once; d_call: NA; cdr3_aa: CATSRDALAEQYF; cdr3_nt: TGTGCCACCAGCCGGGACGCACTAGCAGAGCAGTACTTC
j_call: TRBJ2-7; v_call: TRBV23-1; clone_size: NA; d_call: NA; cdr3_aa: CASSQSFSGQSAPDEQYF; cdr3_nt: TGCGCCAGCAGTCAATCGTTCTCAGGACAATCGGCCCCAGACGAGCAGTACTTC
j_call: TRBJ1-1; v_call: TRBV18; clone_size: once; d_call: TRBD1; cdr3_aa: CASSPPGQEAFF; cdr3_nt: TGTGCCAGCTCACCACCGGGACAGGAAGCTTTCTTT
j_call: TRBJ1-6; v_call: TRBV7-2; clone_size: NA; d_call: NA; cdr3_aa: CASSLSPQGTPLHF; cdr3_nt: TGTGCCAGCAGTCTCAGCCCCCAGGGAACACCCCTCCACTTT
j_call: TRBJ1-1; v_call: TRBV29-1; clone_size: NA; d_call: TRBD1; cdr3_aa: CSAVTGGTEAFF; cdr3_nt: TGCAGCGCGGTTACAGGGGGCACTGAAGCTTTCTTT
j_call: TRBJ2-7; v_call: TRBV28; clone_size: NA; d_call: TRBD1; cdr3_aa: CASSSEDRLSSYEQYF; cdr3_nt: TGTGCCAGCAGTTCCGAGGACAGGCTGAGCTCCTACGAGCAGTACTTC
j_call: TRBJ1-5; v_call: TRBV6-1; clone_size: many; d_call: TRBD1; cdr3_aa: CASSEVGTGKSSNQPQHF; cdr3_nt: TGTGCCAGCAGTGAAGTTGGGACAGGGAAGAGTAGCAATCAGCCCCAGCATTTT
j_call: TRBJ2-2; v_call: TRBV11-2; clone_size: NA; d_call: NA; cdr3_aa: CASSFFKSGTGELFF; cdr3_nt: TGTGCCAGCAGCTTTTTTAAGTCGGGCACCGGGGAGCTGTTTTTT
j_call: TRBJ2-1; v_call: TRBV29-1; clone_size: once; d_call: TRBD2; cdr3_aa: CSVSASGSSNEQFF; cdr3_nt: TGCAGCGTTTCGGCTAGCGGGAGTTCCAATGAGCAGTTCTTC
j_call: TRBJ1-5; v_call: TRBV10-2; clone_size: many; d_call: NA; cdr3_aa: CASSESTQGDQPQHF; cdr3_nt: TGCGCCAGCAGTGAGTCGACACAGGGAGATCAGCCCCAGCATTTT
j_call: TRBJ2-3; v_call: TRBV5-5; clone_size: NA; d_call: TRBD2; cdr3_aa: CASSFEVAGGNTDTQYF; cdr3_nt: TGTGCCAGCAGCTTCGAAGTAGCGGGAGGAAACACAGATACGCAGTATTTT
j_call: TRBJ2-5; v_call: TRBV11-3; clone_size: NA; d_call: NA; cdr3_aa: CASSPGGVLETQYF; cdr3_nt: TGTGCCAGCAGCCCGGGCGGGGTGTTGGAGACCCAGTACTTC
j_call: TRBJ1-1; v_call: TRBV28; clone_size: NA; d_call: NA; cdr3_aa: CASIKYTEAFF; cdr3_nt: TGTGCCAGCATTAAATACACTGAAGCTTTCTTT
j_call: TRBJ1-1; v_call: TRBV11-2; clone_size: NA; d_call: NA; cdr3_aa: CASSLRSGGEAFF; cdr3_nt: TGTGCCAGCAGCTTACGAAGTGGGGGGGAAGCTTTCTTT
j_call: TRBJ2-5; v_call: TRBV28; clone_size: NA; d_call: TRBD1; cdr3_aa: CASRRQGQETQYF; cdr3_nt: TGTGCCAGCAGGAGACAGGGTCAAGAGACCCAGTACTTC
j_call: TRBJ2-3; v_call: TRBV11-2; clone_size: NA; d_call: TRBD1; cdr3_aa: CASSSVQGAGGTQYF; cdr3_nt: TGTGCCAGCAGCTCCGTACAGGGGGCTGGGGGTACGCAGTATTTT
j_call: TRBJ1-2; v_call: TRBV2; clone_size: NA; d_call: NA; cdr3_aa: CASGRANYGYTF; cdr3_nt: TGTGCCAGCGGCCGTGCTAACTATGGCTACACCTTC
j_call: TRBJ1-3; v_call: TRBV7-2; clone_size: NA; d_call: NA; cdr3_aa: CASSPAAASGNTIYF; cdr3_nt: TGTGCCAGCAGCCCGGCGGCAGCTTCTGGAAACACCATATATTTT